The present T cell receptor beta chain was sequenced within a study of technical replicates of blood from several donors. V dropped 5 bases and J dropped 6; count of bases not matched to a gene: 7. Germline values: CDR1 SEHNR, CDR2 FQNEAQ (reference sequence). The CDR3 is 14 amino acids. Profiled with immunoSEQ multiplex PCR; TCRdb holds only in-frame clones, not every one. This sample yields fewer than 15,000 clones, of which approximately 95% are seen a single time; 7.4% belongs to the top ten. The clonotype comes from a human donor in good health. What was sequenced was PBMCs. The genes are TRBV7-9 and TRBJ2-1; TRBD2 matches 7 bases. This CDR3 reads CASSQSGTTNEQFF. The CDR3 DNA reads as TGTGCCAGCAGCCAGTCCGGGACTACCAATGAGCAGTTCTTC.